This T cell receptor beta chain derives from a study of blood T cell repertoires in COVID-19. This table comes from immunoSEQ multiplex PCR, and its TCRdb copy is limited to in-frame clones, with some not included. The sample records fewer than 250,000 clones, approximately 90% being singletons. The CDR3 spans 13 residues. Trimming left V 5 bases short and J 3 bases short, with 10 bases between. Germline V CDR1 and CDR2: SGHAT, FQNNGV. This clone showed up just a few times. V gene TRBV11-2 combines with J gene TRBJ1-2; a possible D gene is TRBD1 (5 bases). Input material: peripheral blood. The sequence was collected from a woman aged 40 to 49 with acute or convalescent COVID-19. The CDR3 region has the DNA TGTGCCAGCAGCCTACAGGTATACTATGGCTACACCTTC. Amino acids: CASSLQVYYGYTF.